This entry lists 18 T cell receptor beta chains sequenced from one sample in a study of graft-versus-host responses after intestinal transplantation. Profiled with immunoSEQ multiplex PCR; TCRdb holds only in-frame clones, not every one. The sample lists about 110,000 clones, approximately 90% occurring once. These receptors' antigens are unknown. Specimen: unstimulated CD4+ T cells sorted from spleen or lymph node cells, collected before transplant. The source is a human donor who was the organ donor for an intestinal transplant.

The V and J genes are TRBV12-5 and TRBJ2-6, with 7 bases identical to TRBD1. The CDR3 has 15 amino acids. The V and J ends lost 6 bases and 2 bases, in that order; junction bases with no gene match: 4. Germline V CDR1 and CDR2: LGHNT, FRNRAP. The CDR3 nucleotides read TGTGCTAGTGGGGACGACAGGGCTGGGGCCAACGTCCTGACTTTC. Protein sequence: CASGDDRAGANVLTF.

In its sample, this clone was seen once. The rearrangement joins TRBV2 to TRBJ2-3; D is undetermined. This CDR3 region has 12 residues. The V end lost 5 bases, the J end lost 4 bases, and 7 bases lay between the germline ends. Germline-derived CDR1 and CDR2 are SNHLY and FYNNEI. The CDR3 spells CASSWGADTQYF. The CDR3 DNA reads TGTGCCAGCAGTTGGGGTGCAGATACGCAGTATTTT.

This clone has only a few counts. The genes are TRBV9 and TRBJ2-5; TRBD2 might be the D (6 bases). Trimming removed 0 bases from V and 4 bases from J, with 10 bases in between. Germline V lookup: CDR1 SGDLS, CDR2 YYNGEE. This CDR3 spans 14 amino acids. CDR3 coding DNA: TGTGCCAGCAGCGTAGGTCGGGGGAGAGAGACCCAGTACTTC. Encoded protein: CASSVGRGRETQYF.

The chain joins TRBV18 to TRBJ1-1; D remains ambiguous. Deletions cut 0 bases from V and 4 bases from J, with 9 bases between. CDR3 length equals 14 residues. Germline lookup yields CDR1 KGHSH and CDR2 LQKENI. The CDR3 nucleotides read TGTGCCAGCTCACCACCCCCGGAGCGCACTGAAGCTTTCTTT. Its translation: CASSPPPERTEAFF.

This CDR3 reads CASSHGRVHTNEKLFF. The CDR3 DNA sequence: TGTGCCAGCAGTCACGGACGGGTTCACACTAATGAAAAACTGTTTTTT. The V call is TRBV2, the J call TRBJ1-4, with D uncertain. The CDR3 is 16 residues long. Germline CDR1 and CDR2: SNHLY and FYNNEI. The germline V and J ends were trimmed by 5 bases and 2 bases, with 15 bases remaining between them.

The gene calls are TRBV7-8 and TRBJ2-7; a possible D gene is TRBD1 (5 bases). Germline V gene lookup returns CDR1 SGHVS and CDR2 FQNEAQ. Trimming removed 1 base from V and 2 bases from J, with 9 bases in between. The CDR3 totals 14 residues. The CDR3 loop is CASSLGTITYEQYF. Written as DNA, the CDR3 is TGTGCCAGCAGCTTAGGGACAATCACCTACGAGCAGTACTTC.

V is TRBV30 and J is TRBJ2-7; 9 positions agree with TRBD1. Germline CDR1 is GTSNPN and CDR2 is SVGIG (reference sequence). The CDR3 loop spans 14 amino acids. V gave up 5 bases and J gave up 6 bases; unmatched junction bases: 11. The CDR3, as DNA: TGTGCCTGGGGCGCCGGGACAGGGTCGGGCGAGCAGTACTTC. Translated: CAWGAGTGSGEQYF.

The chain joins TRBV29-1 to TRBJ1-4, with a weak D call TRBD1 (6 bases). CDR3 length: 12 residues. Germline assignment: CDR1 SQVTM and CDR2 ANQGSEA. Trimming removed 4 bases at V and 8 bases at J, with 11 bases between. CDR3: CSVGEGGEKLFF. CDR3 nucleotides: TGCAGCGTTGGAGAGGGGGGAGAAAAACTGTTTTTT.

A single count supports this clone. The chain employs TRBV18 and TRBJ2-7; weak D call: TRBD1 (6 bases). Germline V lookup: CDR1 KGHSH, CDR2 LQKENI. V was shortened by 6 bases and J by 5 bases, with 11 bases between the two germline ends. The CDR3 runs 12 residues. The DNA for the CDR3 is TGTGCCAGCTCCCACTACAGGGACGAGCAGTACTTC. Residues: CASSHYRDEQYF.

This chain uses TRBV12-5 with TRBJ2-1; TRBD2 matches 10 bases. The CDR3 totals 16 residues. CDR1 is LGHNT and CDR2 is FRNRAP in the germline V gene. V trimming: 4 bases; J trimming: 6 bases; junction bases outside the gene matches: 9. The CDR3 region is CASGSGRLAGSNEQFF. For the CDR3, the DNA is TGTGCTAGTGGTTCAGGTCGACTAGCGGGCTCCAATGAGCAGTTCTTC. Supplemented by reference TRBV12-5 and TRBJ2-1, the full variable domain reads DARVTQTPRHKVTEMGQEVTMRCQPILGHNTVFWYRQTMMQGLELLAYFRNRAPLDDSGMPKDRFSAEMPDATLATLKIQPSEPRDSAVYFCASGSGRLAGSNEQFFGPGTRLTVL.

The gene calls are TRBV7-6 and TRBJ1-5, with 8 bases fitting TRBD1. V gave up 5 bases and J gave up 2 bases; unmatched junction bases: 5. In germline, CDR1 is SGHVS, CDR2 FNYEAQ. The CDR3 spans 15 residues. The CDR3 sequence: CASSQLTGGNQPQHF. CDR3 DNA sequence: TGTGCCAGCAGCCAGCTGACAGGGGGCAATCAGCCCCAGCATTTT. The whole variable domain, remainder taken from reference TRBV7-6 and TRBJ1-5, is GAGVSQSPRYKVTKRGQDVALRCDPISGHVSLYWYRQALGQGPEFLTYFNYEAQQDKSGLPNDRFSAERPEGSISTLTIQRTEQRDSAMYRCASSQLTGGNQPQHFGDGTRLSIL.

This chain uses TRBV6-6 with TRBJ2-3; D possibly matches TRBD1 or TRBD2 (5 bases each). V was pared by 5 bases and J by 3 bases, with 15 bases between. Germline lookup yields CDR1 MNHNY and CDR2 SVGAGI (reference sequence). This CDR3 comprises 15 residues. The CDR3 sequence: CASSPGGTRTDTQYF. In DNA form, the CDR3 reads TGTGCCAGCAGTCCTGGGGGTACTAGAACAGATACGCAGTATTTT.

The genes are TRBV2 and TRBJ1-2; D uncertain. V lost 10 bases, J lost 6 bases, and 18 bases lay in between. The CDR3 runs 13 residues. From germline, CDR1 is SNHLY and CDR2 FYNNEI. The CDR3 region is CATKAVLSHGYTF. Here the CDR3 DNA reads TGTGCCACCAAAGCGGTGCTGTCCCATGGCTACACCTTC.

The chain has TRBV20-1 and TRBJ1-2; D call uncertain. Trimming removed 3 bases at V and 6 bases at J, with 8 bases between. Germline V gene lookup returns CDR1 DFQATT and CDR2 SNEGSKA (reference sequence). The CDR3 length is 11 residues. The CDR3 is CSASLRDGYTF. CDR3 DNA: TGCAGTGCTAGTCTAAGGGATGGCTACACCTTC.

Concerning this clone itself: The same CDR3 arises from other DNA sequences in this sample as well. V usage is TRBV6-1 and J usage is TRBJ2-3; D unclear. The CDR3 has 15 amino acids. Trimming removed 6 bases at V and 6 bases at J, with 19 bases between. The germline CDR1 and CDR2 sequences are MNHNS and SASEGT. CDR3 coding DNA: TGTGCCAGCAGGACCCGGCGGCGAGCCCTCGATACGCAGTATTTT. Its translation: CASRTRRRALDTQYF.

The V and J genes are TRBV10-3 and TRBJ2-7, with 9 bases that match TRBD1. V dropped 10 bases and J dropped 3; count of bases not matched to a gene: 7. Germline V gene sequence: CDR1 ENHRY, CDR2 SYGVKD. The CDR3 is 13 amino acids. In DNA, the CDR3 is TGTGCCACGGGCGGGACAGGGTACTACGAGCAGTACTTC. It codes for CATGGTGYYEQYF.

J is TRBJ1-6 and V is TRBV7-9; no clear D. The CDR3 length is 17 residues. Germline CDR1 is SEHNR and CDR2 is FQNEAQ (reference sequence). Trimming removed 1 base at V and 9 bases at J, with 19 bases between. CDR3 nucleotides: TGTGCCAGCAGCTTAGTTTCCACGAAGAGAGCCCGTTCACCCCTCCACTTT. Its protein product is CASSLVSTKRARSPLHF.

The rearrangement uses TRBV20-1 and TRBJ1-1; 7 nucleotides line up with TRBD1. Unmatched junction bases numbered 9, after V lost 6 bases and J lost 11 bases. Germline assignment: CDR1 DFQATT and CDR2 SNEGSKA (reference sequence). The CDR3 is 11 residues long. The CDR3 bases are TGCAGTGCGGAAACAGGGGCAAGGGCTTTCTTT. It yields the protein CSAETGARAFF.